The rows below give T cell receptor beta chains drawn from one sample of a study of blood T cell repertoires in COVID-19. This table comes from immunoSEQ multiplex PCR, and its TCRdb copy is limited to in-frame clones, with some not included. The sample contains fewer than 350,000 clones, 88% of which appear only once. The sequencing input was PBMCs or T cells enriched from blood (not recorded which). These receptors were obtained from a woman aged 25 to 39 who had been exposed to COVID-19. Each CDR3 is given with its conserved first and last residue.

TRBJ2-1,TRBV27,CASSSGTSGSSDEQFF
TRBJ2-7,TRBV5-5,CASSLAAGGSSYEQYF
TRBJ2-3,TRBV3-1/TRBV3-2,CASSQARGGGWADTQYF
TRBJ2-1,TRBV28,CASSPPAPGGPTNEQFF
TRBJ1-6,TRBV7-9,CASSHINSPLHF
TRBJ1-1,TRBV19,CASSSREVMNTEAFF
TRBJ2-1,TRBV29-1,CSARGTGIHEQFF
TRBJ1-2,TRBV28,CAAGARDGYTF
TRBJ1-2,TRBV7-8,CASSPRQVPGEGYTF
TRBJ2-7,TRBV27,CASSFKDRLNYEQYF
TRBJ2-7,TRBV4-1,CASSPGLAGVYEQYF
TRBJ1-5,TRBV15,CATSIPGTWGQPQHF
TRBJ2-5,TRBV10-3,CAISDLLAGEETQYF
TRBJ2-7,TRBV19,CASGTGTAASYEQYF
TRBJ1-5,TRBV27,CASSPRQGNQPQHF
TRBJ2-1,TRBV6-5,CASSYTYAGVDNEQFF